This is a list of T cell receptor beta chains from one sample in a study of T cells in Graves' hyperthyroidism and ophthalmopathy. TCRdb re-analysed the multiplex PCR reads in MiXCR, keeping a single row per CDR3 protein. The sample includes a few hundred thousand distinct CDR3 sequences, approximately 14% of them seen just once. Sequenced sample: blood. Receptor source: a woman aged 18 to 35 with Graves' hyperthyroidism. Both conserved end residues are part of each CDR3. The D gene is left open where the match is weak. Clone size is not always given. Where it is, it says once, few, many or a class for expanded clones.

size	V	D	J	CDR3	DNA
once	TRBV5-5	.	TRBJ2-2	CASSQDRPTGELFF	TGCGCCAGCAGCCAAGACAGGCCCACCGGGGAGCTGTTTTTT
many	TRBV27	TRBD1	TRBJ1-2	CASSLQNRGIGGYTF	TGTGCCAGCAGTTTACAAAACAGGGGGATAGGTGGCTACACCTTC
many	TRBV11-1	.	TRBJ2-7	CASSPTVAGVEQYF	TGTGCCAGCAGCCCCACCGTGGCCGGGGTCGAGCAGTACTTC
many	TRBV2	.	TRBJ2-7	CASSRMGDYEQYF	TGTGCCAGCAGCCGAATGGGGGACTACGAGCAGTACTTC
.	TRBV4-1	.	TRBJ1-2	CASSQGWRLDYGYTF	TGCGCCAGCAGCCAAGGGTGGAGGTTGGACTATGGCTACACCTTC
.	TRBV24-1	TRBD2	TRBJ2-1	CATSDPSGKYNEQFF	TGTGCCACCAGTGACCCTAGCGGAAAGTACAATGAGCAGTTCTTC
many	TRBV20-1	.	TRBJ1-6	CSASPQPFNSPLHF	TGCAGTGCGAGCCCTCAACCTTTTAATTCACCCCTCCACTTT
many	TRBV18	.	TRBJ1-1	CASSGGENTEAFF	TGTGCCAGCTCCGGCGGGGAGAACACTGAAGCTTTCTTT
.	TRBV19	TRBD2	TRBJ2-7	CASSMGPGESGRAGEQYF	TGTGCCAGTAGTATGGGTCCGGGTGAGAGCGGGAGGGCGGGAGAGCAGTACTTC
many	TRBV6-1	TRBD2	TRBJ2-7	CATHLGGTRYEQYF	TGTGCCACCCATCTGGGGGGGACCCGTTACGAGCAGTACTTC
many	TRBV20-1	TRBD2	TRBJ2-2	CSAGLAANTGELFF	TGCAGTGCCGGACTAGCGGCGAACACCGGGGAGCTGTTTTTT
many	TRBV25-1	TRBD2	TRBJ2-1	CASSAGLAGDEQFF	TGTGCCAGCAGTGCTGGACTAGCGGGAGATGAGCAGTTCTTC
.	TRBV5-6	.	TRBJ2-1	CASSSTKGGGLYNEQFF	TGTGCCAGCAGCTCGACCAAAGGAGGGGGCCTATACAATGAGCAGTTCTTC
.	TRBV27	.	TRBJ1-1	CASSLSGGTRNTEAFF	TGTGCCAGCAGTTTATCTGGGGGGACAAGGAACACTGAAGCTTTCTTT
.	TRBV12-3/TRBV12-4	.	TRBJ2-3	CASSSVPQLGDTQYF	TGTGCCAGCAGTTCTGTACCGCAATTAGGGGATACGCAGTATTTT
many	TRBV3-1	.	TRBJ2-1	CASSPLGPSSYNEQFF	TGTGCCAGCAGCCCCTTAGGCCCCAGCTCCTACAATGAGCAGTTCTTC
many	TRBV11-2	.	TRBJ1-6	CASSPGSDNSPLHF	TGTGCCAGCAGCCCAGGGTCTGATAATTCACCCCTCCACTTT
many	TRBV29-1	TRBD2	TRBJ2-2	CSVAPSGNTGELFF	TGCAGCGTTGCTCCTAGCGGGAACACCGGGGAGCTGTTTTTT
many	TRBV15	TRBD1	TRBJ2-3	CATSTKTGSWTDTQYF	TGTGCCACCAGCACCAAGACAGGGAGTTGGACAGATACGCAGTATTTT
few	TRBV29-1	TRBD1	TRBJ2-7	CSVHGQGTYEQYF	TGCAGCGTGCACGGACAGGGGACCTACGAGCAGTACTTC
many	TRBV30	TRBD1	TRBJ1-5	CAWSEGDRNQPQHF	TGTGCCTGGAGTGAGGGGGACAGAAATCAGCCCCAGCATTTT
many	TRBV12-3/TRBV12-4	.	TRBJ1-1	CASSPRRNTEAFF	TGTGCCAGCAGCCCGAGAAGGAACACTGAAGCTTTCTTT
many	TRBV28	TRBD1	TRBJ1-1	CASSNRDRGRRNTEAFF	TGTGCCAGCAGTAACAGGGACAGGGGGCGGCGGAACACTGAAGCTTTCTTT
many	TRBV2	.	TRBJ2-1	CASEGRTSNEQFF	TGTGCCAGCGAGGGCAGGACCTCAAATGAGCAGTTCTTC
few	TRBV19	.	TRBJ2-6	CASTWGPEGGPGANVLTF	TGTGCCAGTACTTGGGGACCTGAAGGTGGCCCTGGGGCCAACGTCCTGACTTTC
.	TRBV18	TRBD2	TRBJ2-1	CASSPSGRTGNEQFF	TGTGCCAGCTCACCTAGCGGGCGTACGGGCAATGAGCAGTTCTTC
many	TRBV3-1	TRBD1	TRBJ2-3	CASSLRTGSSTDTQYF	TGTGCCAGCAGCCTCCGGACAGGATCTAGCACAGATACGCAGTATTTT
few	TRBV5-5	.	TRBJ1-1	CASSLVGGAFF	TGTGCCAGCAGCTTGGTGGGAGGAGCTTTCTTT
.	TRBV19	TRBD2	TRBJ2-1	CASSILAENNEQFF	TGTGCCAGTAGTATACTAGCGGAAAACAATGAGCAGTTCTTC
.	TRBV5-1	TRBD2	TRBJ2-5	CASQGLAGAETQYF	TGCGCCAGTCAGGGACTAGCGGGAGCAGAGACCCAGTACTTC
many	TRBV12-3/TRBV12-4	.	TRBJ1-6	CASSLEGQGDSPLHF	TGTGCCAGCAGTTTAGAGGGGCAGGGAGATTCACCCCTCCACTTT
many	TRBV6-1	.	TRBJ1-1	CASRISGLAEAFF	TGTGCCAGCAGAATCTCAGGTTTGGCTGAAGCTTTCTTT
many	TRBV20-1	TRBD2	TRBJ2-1	CSARLGLVVDEQFF	TGCAGTGCAAGGTTGGGACTAGTGGTTGATGAGCAGTTCTTC
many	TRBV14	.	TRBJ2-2	CASSQEAGFPFGTGELFF	TGTGCCAGCAGCCAAGAGGCGGGGTTTCCCTTCGGCACCGGGGAGCTGTTTTTT
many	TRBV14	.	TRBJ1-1	CASSQIWTVNTEAFF	TGTGCCAGCAGCCAAATCTGGACGGTGAACACTGAAGCTTTCTTT
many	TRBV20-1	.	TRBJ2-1	CSARSPAYNEQFF	TGCAGTGCTAGATCCCCCGCTTACAATGAGCAGTTCTTC
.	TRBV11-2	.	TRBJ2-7	CASSPWVRAYEQYF	TGTGCCAGCAGCCCCTGGGTGCGGGCCTACGAGCAGTACTTC